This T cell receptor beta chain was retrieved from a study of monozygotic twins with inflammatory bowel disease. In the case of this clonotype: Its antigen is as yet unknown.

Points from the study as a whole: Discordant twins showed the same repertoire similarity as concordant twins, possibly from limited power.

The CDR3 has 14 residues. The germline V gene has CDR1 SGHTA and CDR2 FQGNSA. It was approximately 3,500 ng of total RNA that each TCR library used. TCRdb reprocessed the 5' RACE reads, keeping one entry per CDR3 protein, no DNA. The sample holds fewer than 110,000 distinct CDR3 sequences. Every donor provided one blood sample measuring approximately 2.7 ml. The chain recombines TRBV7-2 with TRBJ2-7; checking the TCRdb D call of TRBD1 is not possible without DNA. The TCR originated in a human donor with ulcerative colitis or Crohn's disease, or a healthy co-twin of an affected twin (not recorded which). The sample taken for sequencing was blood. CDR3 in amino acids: CASLRGTGTYEQYF.